This passage covers 3 T cell receptor beta chains from one sample sequenced in a study of T cell responses to AZD1222 COVID-19 vaccine. Profiling relied on immunoSEQ multiplex PCR, and the TCRdb table lists in-frame clones only, not all of them. The sample holds around 180,000 clones; approximately 90% are singletons and the top ten take roughly a quarter. The sample here was peripheral blood, taken 28 days after the second AZD1222 dose. These receptors originate from an adult who received the AZD1222 COVID-19 vaccine.

This chain uses TRBV5-6 with TRBJ2-1, with no clear D. Germline-derived CDR1 and CDR2 are SGHDT and YYEEEE. Trimming took 4 bases from V and 2 from J, leaving 4 bases between them. The CDR3 runs to 12 residues. The CDR3 DNA sequence: TGTGCCAGCAGCGGGGCCTACAATGAGCAGTTCTTC. This encodes CASSGAYNEQFF.

This clone was seen only once. The chain has TRBV27 and TRBJ2-7; 9 bases fit TRBD2. Unmatched junction bases numbered 4, after V lost 5 bases and J lost 2 bases. Germline V CDR1 and CDR2: MNHEY, SMNVEV (reference sequence). The CDR3 consists of 14 residues. The CDR3 sequence: CASSSSGRPYEQYF. CDR3 bases: TGTGCCAGCAGTAGCAGCGGGAGGCCCTACGAGCAGTACTTC.

The V and J genes are TRBV29-1 and TRBJ2-1; no firm D call. The CDR3 is 15 residues long. Trimming left V 7 bases short and J 3 bases short, with 19 bases between. Germline V gene lookup returns CDR1 SQVTM and CDR2 ANQGSEA. The CDR3 reads CSALEDLNFYNEQFF. CDR3 DNA: TGCAGCGCCTTAGAAGACCTAAACTTCTACAATGAGCAGTTCTTC.